Included here is one TCR beta chain sequence, with context. Some clones are missing from TCRdb's copy, which holds only in-frame ones; the method was immunoSEQ multiplex PCR. The sample records about 310,000 clones, 90% being singletons. Germline loops: CDR1 SGDLS, CDR2 YYNGEE. The CDR3 has 15 amino acids. V dropped 1 base and J dropped 6; count of bases not matched to a gene: 6. These data are taken from a study of blood T cell repertoires in COVID-19. Enrollment of patients from Seattle took place during active infection, with longitudinal follow-up. This TCR derives from a woman between 35 and 50 years old with COVID-19, enrolled during active disease. The chain has TRBV9 and TRBJ2-2, with 7 bases matching TRBD1. Material for sequencing was peripheral blood. DNA of the CDR3: TGTGCCAGCAGCGTATTCACAGGGGACGCCGGGGAGCTGTTTTTT. Translation gives CASSVFTGDAGELFF.